The 27 T cell receptor beta chains below all came from one sample that was sequenced in a study of blood T cell repertoires in COVID-19. Produced via immunoSEQ multiplex PCR; TCRdb's table is partial and in-frame only. The sample yields about 250,000 clones, roughly 84% seen once. The sequencing input was peripheral blood. Receptors were obtained from a man in his forties or fifties with active or convalescent COVID-19.

The chain recombines TRBV28 with TRBJ2-2; the D gene is possibly TRBD1 (5 bases). Germline V gene lookup returns CDR1 MDHEN and CDR2 SYDVKM. Trimming removed 2 bases at V and 5 bases at J, with 12 bases between. The CDR3 length is 15 residues. The CDR3 bases are TGTGCCAGCAGTTTAAGGAGCAGGGTAACCGGGGAGCTGTTTTTT. Amino acid sequence: CASSLRSRVTGELFF.

This rearrangement joins TRBV7-9 to TRBJ1-4; 10 bases map to TRBD1. The V gene end was trimmed by 5 bases and the J gene end by 0 bases; junction bases not matched to a gene: 9. CDR1 is SEHNR, CDR2 FQNEAQ, per germline (reference sequence). CDR3 length: 18 residues. The CDR3 DNA sequence: TGTGCCAGCAGCAGCTGGGGACAGGGGACTGCAACTAATGAAAAACTGTTTTTT. It specifies CASSSWGQGTATNEKLFF.

The J gene is TRBJ1-3, the V gene TRBV28; 8 bases line up with TRBD1. Germline V gene data show CDR1 as MDHEN and CDR2 as SYDVKM. This CDR3 is 16 amino acids long. V dropped 5 bases and J dropped 3; count of bases not matched to a gene: 9. Written as DNA, the CDR3 is TGTGCCAGCAGTCCTCCAGGGGGCGCGGGTGGAAACACCATATATTTT. Translating gives CASSPPGGAGGNTIYF. The variable domain in full, with the rest retrieved from reference TRBV28 and TRBJ1-3, is DVKVTQSSRYLVKRTGEKVFLECVQDMDHENMFWYRQDPGLGLRLIYFSYDVKMKEKGDIPEGYSVSREKKERFSLILESASTNQTSMYLCASSPPGGAGGNTIYFGEGSWLTVV.

The V gene is TRBV19, the J gene TRBJ2-1; D gene unclear. The length of the CDR3 is 15 residues. V shed 5 bases and J shed 0 bases, with 11 bases lying between them. Germline CDR1 is LNHDA and CDR2 is SQIVND (reference sequence). The CDR3 here is CASSGPLSSYNEQFF. Here the CDR3 DNA reads TGTGCCAGTAGTGGTCCCCTGAGCTCCTACAATGAGCAGTTCTTC. Supplemented by reference TRBV19 and TRBJ2-1, the full variable domain reads DGGITQSPKYLFRKEGQNVTLSCEQNLNHDAMYWYRQDPGQGLRLIYYSQIVNDFQKGDIAEGYSVSREKKESFPLTVTSAQKNPTAFYLCASSGPLSSYNEQFFGPGTRLTVL.

The chain couples TRBV7-2 to TRBJ1-4; 7 nucleotides match TRBD1. J lost 7 bases, V lost 7 bases, and 9 bases had no gene match. This CDR3 is 14 amino acids long. CDR1 is SGHTA, CDR2 FQGNSA, per germline. The DNA of the CDR3 is TGTGCCAGCACCTACGACAGGGCGAGTGAAAAACTGTTTTTT. Residues: CASTYDRASEKLFF.

The chain carries TRBV6-5 and TRBJ2-5; 11 bases are shared with TRBD2. The CDR3 contains 14 residues. CDR1 is MNHEY, CDR2 SVGAGI, per germline. The junction had 1 base not matched to a gene; V was cut back by 6 bases and J by 1 base. The CDR3 reads CASRGLAAQETQYF. The CDR3 DNA is TGTGCCAGCAGGGGACTAGCGGCCCAAGAGACCCAGTACTTC.

The chain uses TRBV2 and TRBJ2-5; tentative D call: TRBD2 (7 bases). Between the trimmed V and J ends, which lost 7 bases and 4 bases, there was a span of 16 bases. The germline CDR1 and CDR2 sequences are SNHLY and FYNNEI. CDR3 length equals 14 residues. CDR3 in DNA: TGTGCCAGCATTCCCATTAGGGGGGGAGAGACCCAGTACTTC. Its protein product is CASIPIRGGETQYF.

The chain links TRBV7-8 to TRBJ2-2, with TRBD1 identical over 9 bases. CDR3 length: 17 residues. The germline V gene encodes CDR1 SGHVS and CDR2 FQNEAQ. V dropped 0 bases and J dropped 1; count of bases not matched to a gene: 3. The CDR3: CASSLARTGVNTGELFF. Written as DNA, the CDR3 is TGTGCCAGCAGCTTAGCCCGGACAGGGGTGAACACCGGGGAGCTGTTTTTT.

The genes are TRBV27 and TRBJ2-1; 10 bases are a match to TRBD1. With 2 bases clipped from V and 7 bases from J, the junction kept 5 bases outside the gene matches. Germline CDR1 is MNHEY and CDR2 is SMNVEV (reference sequence). CDR3 length: 15 residues. CDR3 coding DNA: TGTGCCAGCAGTTTAAGACAGGGGGCAAGTAATGAGCAGTTCTTC. Translated, it gives CASSLRQGASNEQFF.

The rearrangement uses TRBV20-1 and TRBJ2-7; D is ambiguous. Germline lookup yields CDR1 DFQATT and CDR2 SNEGSKA (reference sequence). The CDR3 sequence is 11 residues long. Trimming shortened V by 0 bases and J by 3 bases, and 3 bases separated the two germline ends. The CDR3 loop is CSARDYYEQYF. The CDR3 DNA is TGCAGTGCTAGAGACTACTACGAGCAGTACTTC.

The chain joins TRBV6-1 to TRBJ1-2, with D possibly being TRBD1 (5 bases). The V end was cut by 0 bases, the J end by 8 bases, with 7 bases between. CDR1 and CDR2 (germline): MNHNS, SASEGT. This CDR3 region has 12 residues. CDR3 protein: CASSEAGLGYTF. The CDR3, as DNA: TGTGCCAGCAGTGAAGCGGGACTCGGCTACACCTTC.

This clone was found a few times. DNA of the CDR3: TGCAGTGCTAGTGGGCAGGGAGGCGACGAGCAGTACTTC. Its protein product is CSASGQGGDEQYF. The chain links TRBV20-1 to TRBJ2-7; weak D call: TRBD2 (6 bases). Trimming took off 3 bases at V and 5 bases at J, with 14 bases between the two ends. In germline, CDR1 is DFQATT, CDR2 SNEGSKA (reference sequence). The CDR3 runs to 13 residues.

The chain combines TRBV18 with TRBJ1-1, with TRBD1 identical over 11 bases. Germline lookup yields CDR1 KGHSH and CDR2 LQKENI. V lost 3 bases, J lost 0 bases, and 6 bases stayed unmatched. The CDR3 totals 17 residues. CDR3 sequence reads: CASSPGTGGFLNTEAFF. As DNA, the CDR3 is TGTGCCAGCTCACCTGGGACAGGGGGTTTCCTGAACACTGAAGCTTTCTTT.

The rearrangement joins TRBV5-1 to TRBJ2-1; D unclear. The germline V and J ends were trimmed by 4 bases and 3 bases, with 14 bases remaining between them. CDR1 is SGHRS, CDR2 YFSETQ, per germline. This CDR3 region has 15 residues. CDR3 in amino acids: CASSPGARNYNEQFF. Written as DNA, the CDR3 is TGCGCCAGCAGCCCTGGAGCGCGGAACTACAATGAGCAGTTCTTC. Complete variable domain (other parts from reference TRBV5-1 and TRBJ2-1): KAGVTQTPRYLIKTRGQQVTLSCSPISGHRSVSWYQQTPGQGLQFLFEYFSETQRNKGNFPGRFSGRQFSNSRSEMNVSTLELGDSALYLCASSPGARNYNEQFFGPGTRLTVL.

The rearrangement joins TRBV2 to TRBJ2-7; 7 bases line up with TRBD1. The germline V gene has CDR1 SNHLY and CDR2 FYNNEI. CDR3 length equals 14 residues. V lost 6 bases and J lost 2; bases outside the gene matches: 7. CDR3 DNA: TGTGCCAGCAGCGACGTAGGGACAGCCTACGAGCAGTACTTC. Translating gives CASSDVGTAYEQYF. The full variable domain, rest sourced from reference TRBV2 and TRBJ2-7, is EPEVTQTPSHQVTQMGQEVILRCVPISNHLYFYWYRQILGQKVEFLVSFYNNEISEKSEIFDDQFSVERPDGSNFTLKIRSTKLEDSAMYFCASSDVGTAYEQYFGPGTRLTVT.

The V gene is TRBV19, the J gene TRBJ2-1; TRBD2 might be the D (7 bases). Germline loops: CDR1 LNHDA, CDR2 SQIVND (reference sequence). The CDR3 consists of 15 residues. V lost 4 bases and J lost 0, with 10 bases in between. The CDR3 DNA reads as TGTGCCAGTAGTAAGGGGGGGGGCTCCTACAATGAGCAGTTCTTC. Its protein product is CASSKGGGSYNEQFF. Using reference TRBV19 and TRBJ2-1 for the parts outside the CDR3, the full variable domain is DGGITQSPKYLFRKEGQNVTLSCEQNLNHDAMYWYRQDPGQGLRLIYYSQIVNDFQKGDIAEGYSVSREKKESFPLTVTSAQKNPTAFYLCASSKGGGSYNEQFFGPGTRLTVL.

This rearrangement joins TRBV7-9 to TRBJ1-3, with no clear D. Trimming cost V 5 bases and J 0 bases, with 11 bases left between them. This CDR3 region has 15 residues. The germline V gene encodes CDR1 SEHNR and CDR2 FQNEAQ (reference sequence). This CDR3 reads CASSTRLSSGNTIYF. CDR3 DNA: TGTGCCAGCAGCACTAGACTGAGCTCTGGAAACACCATATATTTT.

The chain links TRBV5-1 to TRBJ2-5; D is perhaps TRBD1 (5 bases). The CDR3 totals 14 residues. V was clipped by 4 bases and J by 4 bases, with 14 bases between them. Germline CDR1 reads SGHRS; CDR2 reads YFSETQ. The CDR3, as DNA: TGCGCCAGCAGCAACTGGACATCCCTAGAGACCCAGTACTTC. It specifies CASSNWTSLETQYF.

V usage is TRBV6-2 or TRBV6-3 and J usage is TRBJ2-1; 7 bases fit TRBD1. V lost 6 bases, J lost 0 bases, and 5 bases stayed unmatched. The germline CDR1 and CDR2 sequences are MNHEY and SVGEGT. CDR3 length equals 15 residues. The CDR3 DNA reads TGTGCCAGCAGCACAGGGGAGAGCTCCTACAATGAGCAGTTCTTC. Translated: CASSTGESSYNEQFF.

The chain recombines TRBV7-2 with TRBJ1-6; maybe TRBD1 (5 bases). The germline V gene has CDR1 SGHTA and CDR2 FQGNSA. Trimming cost V 0 bases and J 3 bases, with 12 bases left between them. This CDR3 region has 17 residues. The CDR3 sequence is CASSLAETAYYNSPLHF. The CDR3 DNA reads as TGTGCCAGCAGCTTAGCGGAGACAGCCTACTATAATTCACCCCTCCACTTT. Based on the CDR3 plus reference TRBV7-2 and TRBJ1-6, the full variable domain is GAGVSQSPSNKVTEKGKDVELRCDPISGHTALYWYRQSLGQGLEFLIYFQGNSAPDKSGLPSDRFSAERTGGSVSTLTIQRTQQEDSAVYLCASSLAETAYYNSPLHFGNGTRLTVT.

The chain is built from TRBV30 and TRBJ2-7, with TRBD1 matching over 9 bases. CDR3 length: 14 amino acids. CDR1 is GTSNPN and CDR2 is SVGIG in the germline V gene (reference sequence). J gave up 3 bases and V 1 base, and 4 bases lay outside the gene matches. CDR3 in DNA: TGTGCCTGGAGTGCTCCGGGACAGGGCTACGAGCAGTACTTC. Translated: CAWSAPGQGYEQYF.

The chain recombines TRBV6-1 with TRBJ1-1, with 9 bases matching TRBD1. This CDR3 region has 17 residues. Germline CDR1 MNHNS, CDR2 SASEGT. V trimming: 0 bases; J trimming: 5 bases; junction bases outside the gene matches: 10. The CDR3 DNA is TGTGCCAGCAGTGAAGCCGGGACAGGGTCATTACGGACTGAAGCTTTCTTT. Its translation is CASSEAGTGSLRTEAFF.

The rearrangement links TRBV27 to TRBJ2-3; 8 bases are shared with TRBD2. J gave up 4 bases and V 7 bases, and 4 bases lay outside the gene matches. CDR1 and CDR2 (germline): MNHEY, SMNVEV (reference sequence). The CDR3 totals 13 residues. CDR3 protein: CASKERGPDTQYF. Here the CDR3 DNA reads TGTGCCAGCAAAGAGCGGGGGCCAGATACGCAGTATTTT.

This chain joins TRBV5-4 and TRBJ2-2, with 10 bases that match TRBD1. The CDR3 spans 15 residues. Germline V CDR1 and CDR2: SGHNT, YYREEE (reference sequence). V dropped 4 bases and J dropped 6; count of bases not matched to a gene: 6. Here the CDR3 DNA reads TGTGCCAGCAGCCCCTGGACAGGGGGGGCCGGGGAGCTGTTTTTT. It encodes CASSPWTGGAGELFF. The whole variable domain, remainder taken from reference TRBV5-4 and TRBJ2-2, is ETGVTQSPTHLIKTRGQQVTLRCSSQSGHNTVSWYQQALGQGPQFIFQYYREEENGRGNFPPRFSGLQFPNYSSELNVNALELDDSALYLCASSPWTGGAGELFFGEGSRLTVL.

The CDR3 DNA reads as TGTGCTAGTGGTTTGGGAACCCAAGAGATCGGGCAGTTCTTC. It specifies CASGLGTQEIGQFF. V usage is TRBV12-5 and J usage is TRBJ2-1; no clear D gene. Trimming removed 1 base from V and 12 bases from J, with 16 bases in between. The CDR3 has 14 residues. The germline gives CDR1 LGHNT, CDR2 FRNRAP.

The chain uses TRBV9 and TRBJ2-2, with 9 bases lining up with TRBD1. The V gene end was trimmed by 4 bases and the J gene end by 2 bases; junction bases not matched to a gene: 6. This CDR3 has 16 amino acids. Germline CDR1 SGDLS, CDR2 YYNGEE. In DNA, the CDR3 is TGTGCCAGCAGCTTTGGGACAGGGCATAACACCGGGGAGCTGTTTTTT. It codes for CASSFGTGHNTGELFF.

This clone was seen more than once but under ten times. J is TRBJ1-5 and V is TRBV28; 10 bases line up with TRBD1. The CDR3 runs to 16 residues. Losses at the gene ends were 5 bases for V and 2 bases for J; bases not matched to a gene: 6. The germline V gene has CDR1 MDHEN and CDR2 SYDVKM. CDR3 nucleotides: TGTGCCAGCAGTCCGCAGACAGGGGGCGGCAATCAGCCCCAGCATTTT. This gives the protein CASSPQTGGGNQPQHF.